Listed below are T cell receptor beta chains from one sample, sequenced in a study of blood T cell repertoires in COVID-19. Repertoires were generated with immunoSEQ multiplex PCR, while TCRdb's copy carries only in-frame clones and drops some. The sample carries 380,000 or so clones, around 87% recorded once. Sequencing input: PBMCs or T cells enriched from blood (not recorded which). These receptors were taken from a woman aged 25-40 years with acute COVID-19. CDR3s include the opening cysteine and the closing phenylalanine or tryptophan. The order of the fields is J gene, V gene, D gene, clone size, CDR3 length, CDR3 protein, CDR3 DNA. The D gene is left open where the match is weak. Clone sizes are given selectively: once, few, many, or a class where the clone is expanded.

>TRBJ2-7|TRBV30|NA|few|16
CAWSPVRSTAPYEQYF
TGTGCCTGGAGCCCCGTACGCTCAACTGCCCCCTACGAGCAGTACTTC
>TRBJ1-2|TRBV3-1/TRBV3-2|NA|NA|14
CASSHLLAGHGYTF
TGTGCCAGCAGCCACTTGTTGGCAGGTCACGGCTACACCTTC
>TRBJ1-2|TRBV27|NA|NA|17
CASSLSVLEGTVYGYTF
TGTGCCAGCAGTTTATCGGTCTTGGAGGGTACCGTCTATGGCTACACCTTC
>TRBJ2-3|TRBV24-1|TRBD1|NA|15
CATSDHRGNTDTQYF
TGTGCCACCAGTGACCACAGGGGGAACACAGATACGCAGTATTTT
>TRBJ2-2|TRBV3-1/TRBV3-2|TRBD1|NA|15
CASSLTGADTGELFF
TGTGCCAGCAGCCTAACAGGGGCCGACACCGGGGAGCTGTTTTTT
>TRBJ1-1|TRBV27|NA|few|14
CASRPIRVNTEAFF
TGTGCCAGCCGCCCAATCAGGGTGAACACTGAAGCTTTCTTT
>TRBJ2-4|TRBV7-2|TRBD2|NA|17
CASSALAGGTNENIQYF
TGTGCCAGCAGTGCCCTAGCGGGGGGGACCAATGAAAACATTCAGTACTTC
>TRBJ1-1|TRBV30|NA|NA|16
CAWSPRPGTSNTEAFF
TGTGCCTGGAGTCCTAGGCCTGGGACATCGAACACTGAAGCTTTCTTT
>TRBJ1-1|TRBV6-4|NA|NA|13
CASSDSPGTEAFF
TGTGCCAGCAGTGACTCCCCAGGGACTGAAGCTTTCTTT
>TRBJ1-1|TRBV19|NA|NA|14
CASSNNILRTEAFF
TGTGCCAGTAGCAATAACATATTGAGGACTGAAGCTTTCTTT
>TRBJ1-6|TRBV7-9|TRBD1|NA|15
CASSPALTGDSPLHF
TGTGCCAGCAGCCCGGCCCTAACAGGGGACTCACCCCTCCACTTT
>TRBJ1-4|TRBV21-1|NA|NA|18
CASSKAASPGGRKEKLFF
TGTGCCAGCAGCAAAGCCGCATCCCCGGGGGGGAGGAAGGAAAAACTGTTTTTT
>TRBJ2-7|TRBV19|TRBD1|NA|16
CASSISPGTGSYEQYF
TGTGCCAGTAGTATATCTCCCGGGACAGGATCCTACGAGCAGTACTTC
>TRBJ1-6|TRBV7-9|TRBD1|NA|17
CASSLEAIGTGISPLHF
TGTGCCAGCAGCTTAGAAGCTATCGGGACAGGGATATCACCCCTCCACTTT
>TRBJ2-7|TRBV2|TRBD2|NA|12
CASRVAGGFEYF
TGTGCCAGCAGGGTAGCGGGGGGGTTTGAGTACTTC
>TRBJ1-4|TRBV27|NA|NA|13
CASKKGGEGKLFF
TGTGCCAGCAAAAAGGGAGGGGAGGGGAAACTGTTTTTT
>TRBJ2-3|TRBV15|NA|NA|14
CATSPPPGWDTQYF
TGTGCCACCAGCCCGCCCCCAGGGTGGGATACGCAGTATTTT
>TRBJ2-3|TRBV19|TRBD2|NA|14
CASSTGGPPDTQYF
TGTGCCAGTAGTACGGGGGGGCCACCAGATACGCAGTATTTT
>TRBJ1-1|TRBV6-5|TRBD1|NA|13
CASSWTGNTEAFF
TGTGCCAGCAGCTGGACAGGGAACACTGAAGCTTTCTTT
>TRBJ2-7|TRBV29-1|TRBD1|NA|13
CSVEGTGAYEQYF
TGCAGCGTTGAGGGGACAGGGGCCTACGAGCAGTACTTC
>TRBJ1-1|TRBV6-6|TRBD1|NA|14
CASSPNPGQVRAFF
TGTGCCAGCAGTCCGAATCCTGGACAGGTTCGAGCTTTCTTT
>TRBJ1-2|TRBV30|NA|NA|16
CAWTRYDRGPQWGYTF
TGTGCCTGGACCCGTTACGATAGGGGCCCCCAATGGGGCTACACCTTC
>TRBJ2-7|TRBV27|NA|NA|15
CASSLSFGVTYEQYF
TGTGCCAGCAGTTTATCCTTCGGGGTAACCTACGAGCAGTACTTC
>TRBJ2-4|TRBV29-1|TRBD1|NA|17
CSVSAYLRGFAKNIQYF
TGCAGCGTTTCCGCCTATCTCAGGGGGTTCGCCAAAAACATTCAGTACTTC
>TRBJ1-1|TRBV10-2|NA|NA|12
CASSDRTSEAFF
TGCGCCAGCAGTGACCGGACAAGTGAAGCTTTCTTT
>TRBJ2-5|TRBV5-1|NA|NA|14
CASSSTDRIETQYF
TGCGCCAGCAGCTCAACTGACAGAATAGAGACCCAGTACTTC
>TRBJ2-1|TRBV24-1|NA|NA|12
CATSEGAGEQFF
TGTGCCACCAGTGAGGGGGCTGGTGAGCAGTTCTTC
>TRBJ1-5|TRBV11-2|TRBD1|NA|14
CASRMTGPDQPQHF
TGTGCCAGCAGGATGACAGGGCCGGATCAGCCCCAGCATTTT
>TRBJ1-4|TRBV2|TRBD1|NA|15
CASSGQGAGNEKLFF
TGTGCCAGCAGTGGACAGGGGGCCGGTAATGAAAAACTGTTTTTT
>TRBJ1-5|TRBV6-5|NA|NA|14
CASMGRMINQPQHF
TGTGCCAGCATGGGCCGCATGATCAATCAGCCCCAGCATTTT
>TRBJ2-7|TRBV2|TRBD2|NA|14
CASSAGGLFYEQYF
TGTGCCAGCAGTGCGGGGGGTCTCTTCTACGAGCAGTACTTC
>TRBJ1-1|TRBV7-9|TRBD1|NA|14
CASGTGGVIPEAFF
TGTGCCAGCGGGACAGGGGGAGTCATACCTGAAGCTTTCTTT
>TRBJ1-2|TRBV5-1|NA|NA|16
CASSLEWSGYNYGYTF
TGCGCCAGCAGCTTGGAGTGGTCAGGATATAACTATGGCTACACCTTC
>TRBJ2-2|TRBV27|TRBD1|NA|14
CASSVDRRTGELFF
TGTGCCAGCAGTGTGGACAGGAGGACCGGGGAGCTGTTTTTT
>TRBJ1-2|TRBV5-8|TRBD1|NA|19
CASSLGLRSESDRVYGYTF
TGTGCCAGCAGCTTGGGTCTTCGCTCGGAATCCGACAGGGTTTATGGCTACACCTTC
>TRBJ1-6|TRBV30|NA|NA|13
CAWAGLEDSPLHF
TGTGCCTGGGCGGGCCTCGAGGATTCACCCCTCCACTTT
>TRBJ2-7|TRBV18|NA|NA|13
CASKTGTSYEQYF
TGTGCCTCGAAAACAGGGACCTCCTACGAGCAGTACTTC
>TRBJ1-1|TRBV19|TRBD1|NA|14
CASRIKGANTEAFF
TGTGCCAGTAGGATAAAGGGGGCTAACACTGAAGCTTTCTTT
>TRBJ1-2|TRBV27|NA|few|12
CASSDRNYGYTF
TGTGCCAGCAGTGACAGGAACTATGGCTACACCTTC
>TRBJ2-3|TRBV13|NA|NA|14
CASSLVSVTDTQYF
TGTGCCAGCAGCTTAGTATCGGTCACAGATACGCAGTATTTT
>TRBJ1-1|TRBV6-1|TRBD1|NA|15
CASSEADRGNTEAFF
TGTGCCAGCAGTGAAGCCGACAGGGGGAACACTGAAGCTTTCTTT
>TRBJ2-3|TRBV5-6|TRBD2|NA|17
CASSSVRRGGPPDTQYF
TGTGCCAGCAGCAGCGTACGACGGGGAGGGCCGCCAGATACGCAGTATTTT
>TRBJ2-5|TRBV19|NA|NA|13
CATRPRFGETQYF
TGTGCCACCCGACCCAGGTTCGGCGAGACCCAGTACTTC
>TRBJ2-1|TRBV7-7|TRBD1|NA|15
CASSLGQDSYNEQFF
TGTGCCAGCAGCCTAGGACAGGATTCTTACAATGAGCAGTTCTTC
>TRBJ2-7|TRBV18|NA|NA|15
CASSPPSSGQYEQYF
TGTGCCAGCTCACCACCGTCGAGCGGACAGTACGAGCAGTACTTC
>TRBJ2-1|TRBV5-6|NA|NA|15
CASSLLDRIYNEQFF
TGTGCCAGCAGCTTGCTTGACAGAATATACAATGAGCAGTTCTTC
>TRBJ1-1|TRBV5-1|NA|NA|14
CASSFRVANTEAFF
TGCGCCAGCAGCTTCAGGGTTGCGAACACTGAAGCTTTCTTT
>TRBJ1-2|TRBV5-1|TRBD1|NA|15
CASSLVNRGPEGYTF
TGCGCCAGCAGCTTGGTCAACAGGGGGCCGGAAGGCTACACCTTC
>TRBJ2-5|TRBV2|TRBD1|NA|14
CASSWAGGAETQYF
TGTGCCAGCAGTTGGGCAGGGGGCGCAGAGACCCAGTACTTC